Shown below are 7 T cell receptor beta chains from a single sample sequenced in a study of cytomegalovirus exposure and HLA in healthy donors. Both 60 Vbeta primers and 13 Jbeta primers went into the PCR. Profiled with immunoSEQ multiplex PCR; TCRdb holds only in-frame clones, not every one. There are roughly 120,000 clones in the sample; about three quarters occur only once, and approximately 1% lies in the top ten. Sequenced sample: PBMCs. The receptor set was obtained from a human donor in good health.

The chain couples TRBV10-1 to TRBJ2-1; D is uncertain. V gave up 6 bases and J gave up 7 bases, with 22 bases separating them. The CDR3 is 16 amino acids. Germline CDR1 and CDR2: WNHNN and SYGVQD (reference sequence). CDR3 DNA: TGCGCCAGCAGGGCGTTCGTTTTGACACCCCAAAATGAGCAGTTCTTC. Protein: CASRAFVLTPQNEQFF.

V gene TRBV21-1 combines with J gene TRBJ1-2. TRBV21-1 is listed as a pseudogene. The CDR3 extends over 15 amino acids. This CDR3 is CASSTGPETNYGYTF. The CDR3 bases are TGTGCCAGCAGCACGGGTCCCGAGACTAACTATGGCTACACCTTC.

The chain combines TRBV20-1 with TRBJ1-5; D uncertain. The CDR3 sequence is 10 residues long. V was pared by 5 bases and J by 5 bases, with 4 bases between. Germline CDR1 DFQATT, CDR2 SNEGSKA (reference sequence). CDR3 DNA sequence: TGCAGTGCTTATCATCAGCCCCAGCATTTT. Amino acid sequence: CSAYHQPQHF.

The chain carries TRBV9 and TRBJ2-1; perhaps TRBD1 as D (6 bases). Germline V gene sequence: CDR1 SGDLS, CDR2 YYNGEE. Trimming left V 4 bases short and J 4 bases short, with 9 bases between. This CDR3 is 13 amino acids long. This CDR3 reads CASSLDSYNEQFF. The CDR3 DNA sequence: TGTGCCAGCAGCCTGGACAGTTACAATGAGCAGTTCTTC.

This clone was seen once. The chain couples TRBV25-1 to TRBJ1-2; 10 bases fit TRBD1. Germline values: CDR1 MGHDK, CDR2 SYGVNS. The CDR3 spans 14 residues. The ends lost 2 bases at V and 6 bases at J; junction bases unmatched: 3. CDR3 protein: CASSEDRGLDGYTF. The CDR3 DNA reads TGTGCCAGCAGTGAAGACAGGGGGCTGGATGGCTACACCTTC.

This chain uses TRBV19 with TRBJ2-7; D gene uncertain. The CDR3 extends over 12 amino acids. V was clipped by 5 bases and J by 3 bases, with 8 bases between them. The germline gives CDR1 LNHDA, CDR2 SQIVND (reference sequence). CDR3 in DNA: TGTGCCAGTAGTTCCCCGGGCTACGAGCAGTACTTC. Its translation is CASSSPGYEQYF.

This clone was counted a few times. This chain connects TRBV5-1 to TRBJ1-1; D may be TRBD1 (6 bases). V was trimmed by 5 bases and J by 4 bases, leaving 6 bases between them. The CDR3 runs 11 residues. CDR1 and CDR2 from the germline V gene are SGHRS and YFSETQ. CDR3 nucleotide sequence: TGCGCCAGCAGAGGGGGCACTGAAGCTTTCTTT. Protein sequence: CASRGGTEAFF.